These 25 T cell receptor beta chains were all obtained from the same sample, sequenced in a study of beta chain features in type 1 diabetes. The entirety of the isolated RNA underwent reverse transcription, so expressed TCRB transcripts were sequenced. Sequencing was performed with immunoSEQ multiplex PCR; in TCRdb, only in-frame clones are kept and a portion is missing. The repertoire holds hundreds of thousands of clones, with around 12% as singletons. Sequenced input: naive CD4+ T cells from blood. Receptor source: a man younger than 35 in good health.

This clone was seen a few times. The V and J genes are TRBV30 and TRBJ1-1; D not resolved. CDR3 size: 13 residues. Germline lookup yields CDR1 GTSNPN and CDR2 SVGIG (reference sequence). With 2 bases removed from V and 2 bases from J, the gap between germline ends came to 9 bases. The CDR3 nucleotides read TGTGCCTGGAGTAGAGATACCAACACTGAAGCTTTCTTT. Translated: CAWSRDTNTEAFF.

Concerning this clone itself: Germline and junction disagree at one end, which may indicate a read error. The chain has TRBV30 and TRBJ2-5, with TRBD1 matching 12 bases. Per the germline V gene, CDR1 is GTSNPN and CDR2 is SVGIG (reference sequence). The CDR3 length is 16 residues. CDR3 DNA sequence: TGTGCCTGGGGTGTTAGGGACAGGGGGCGCCGGGAGACCCAGTACTTC. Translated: CAWGVRDRGRRETQYF.

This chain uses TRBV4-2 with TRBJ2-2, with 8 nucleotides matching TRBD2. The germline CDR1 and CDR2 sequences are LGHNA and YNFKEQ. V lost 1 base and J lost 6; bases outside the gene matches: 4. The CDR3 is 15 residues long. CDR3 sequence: CASSQVGAGAGELFF. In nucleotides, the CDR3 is TGTGCCAGCAGCCAAGTGGGAGCGGGGGCCGGGGAGCTGTTTTTT.

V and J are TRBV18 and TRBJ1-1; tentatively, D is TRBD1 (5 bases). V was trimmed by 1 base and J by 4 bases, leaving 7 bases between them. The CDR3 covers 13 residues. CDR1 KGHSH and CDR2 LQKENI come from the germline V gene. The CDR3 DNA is TGTGCCAGCTCACCACAACAGGTCACTGAAGCTTTCTTT. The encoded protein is CASSPQQVTEAFF.

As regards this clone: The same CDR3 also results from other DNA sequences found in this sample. The CDR3 sequence: CAWRTGGETQYF. The CDR3 DNA is TGTGCCTGGAGGACAGGAGGAGAGACCCAGTACTTC. This chain joins TRBV30 and TRBJ2-5; a possible D gene is TRBD1 (6 bases). Trimming stripped 3 bases from V and 4 bases from J, with 9 bases between. The germline CDR1 and CDR2 sequences are GTSNPN and SVGIG (reference sequence). This CDR3 comprises 12 residues.

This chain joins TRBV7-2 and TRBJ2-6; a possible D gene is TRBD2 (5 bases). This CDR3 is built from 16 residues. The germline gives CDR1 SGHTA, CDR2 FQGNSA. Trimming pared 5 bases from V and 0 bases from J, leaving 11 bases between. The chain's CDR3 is CASSADGVSGANVLTF. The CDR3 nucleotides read TGTGCCAGCAGCGCGGACGGGGTCTCTGGGGCCAACGTCCTGACTTTC. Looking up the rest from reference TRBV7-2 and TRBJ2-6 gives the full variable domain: GAGVSQSPSNKVTEKGKDVELRCDPISGHTALYWYRQSLGQGLEFLIYFQGNSAPDKSGLPSDRFSAERTGGSVSTLTIQRTQQEDSAVYLCASSADGVSGANVLTFGAGSRLTVL.

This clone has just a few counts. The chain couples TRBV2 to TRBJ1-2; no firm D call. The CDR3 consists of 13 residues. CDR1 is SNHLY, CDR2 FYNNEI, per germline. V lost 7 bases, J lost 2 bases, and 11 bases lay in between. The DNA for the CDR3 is TGTGCCAGCACCTCTGACACGAACTATGGCTACACCTTC. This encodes CASTSDTNYGYTF.

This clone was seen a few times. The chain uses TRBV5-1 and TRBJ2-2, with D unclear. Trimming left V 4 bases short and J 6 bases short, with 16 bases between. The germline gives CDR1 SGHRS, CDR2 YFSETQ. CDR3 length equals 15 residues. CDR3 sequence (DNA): TGCGCCAGCAGCCCGGCCCCAGGTGTCCCCGGGGAGCTGTTTTTT. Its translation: CASSPAPGVPGELFF. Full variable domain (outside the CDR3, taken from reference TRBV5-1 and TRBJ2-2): KAGVTQTPRYLIKTRGQQVTLSCSPISGHRSVSWYQQTPGQGLQFLFEYFSETQRNKGNFPGRFSGRQFSNSRSEMNVSTLELGDSALYLCASSPAPGVPGELFFGEGSRLTVL.

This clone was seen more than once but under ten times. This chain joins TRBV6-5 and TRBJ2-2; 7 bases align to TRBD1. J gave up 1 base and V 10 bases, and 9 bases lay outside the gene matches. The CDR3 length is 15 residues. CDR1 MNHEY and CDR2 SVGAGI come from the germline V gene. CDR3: CATHLGTVNTGELFF. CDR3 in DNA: TGTGCCACCCACCTAGGGACAGTGAACACCGGGGAGCTGTTTTTT.

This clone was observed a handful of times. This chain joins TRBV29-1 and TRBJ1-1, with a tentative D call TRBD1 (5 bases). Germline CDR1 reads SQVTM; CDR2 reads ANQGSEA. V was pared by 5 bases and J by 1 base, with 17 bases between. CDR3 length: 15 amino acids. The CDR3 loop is CSVRAGSQANTEAFF. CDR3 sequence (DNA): TGCAGCGTTCGGGCAGGTTCACAGGCGAACACTGAAGCTTTCTTT.

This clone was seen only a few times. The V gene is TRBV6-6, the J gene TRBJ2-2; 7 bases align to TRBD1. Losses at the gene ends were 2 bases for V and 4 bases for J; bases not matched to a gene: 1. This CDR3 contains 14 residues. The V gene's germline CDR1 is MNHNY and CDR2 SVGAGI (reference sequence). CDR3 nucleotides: TGTGCCAGCAGTTACAGGGGGCCCACCGGGGAGCTGTTTTTT. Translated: CASSYRGPTGELFF.

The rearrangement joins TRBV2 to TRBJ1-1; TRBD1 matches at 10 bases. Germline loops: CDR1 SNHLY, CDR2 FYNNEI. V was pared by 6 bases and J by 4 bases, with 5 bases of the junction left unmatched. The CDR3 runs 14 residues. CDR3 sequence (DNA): TGTGCCAGCAGCACCGGGACAGGGGTCACTGAAGCTTTCTTT. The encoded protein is CASSTGTGVTEAFF.

The CDR3 loop reads CASSANRDEQYF. CDR3 DNA: TGTGCCAGCAGCGCCAACAGGGACGAGCAGTACTTC. The chain links TRBV7-2 to TRBJ2-7, with D possibly TRBD1 on 6 matching bases. CDR1 SGHTA and CDR2 FQGNSA come from the germline V gene. The CDR3 runs 12 residues. Deletions cut 5 bases from V and 5 bases from J, with 10 bases between. Full variable domain (remainder filled in from reference TRBV7-2 and TRBJ2-7): GAGVSQSPSNKVTEKGKDVELRCDPISGHTALYWYRQSLGQGLEFLIYFQGNSAPDKSGLPSDRFSAERTGGSVSTLTIQRTQQEDSAVYLCASSANRDEQYFGPGTRLTVT.

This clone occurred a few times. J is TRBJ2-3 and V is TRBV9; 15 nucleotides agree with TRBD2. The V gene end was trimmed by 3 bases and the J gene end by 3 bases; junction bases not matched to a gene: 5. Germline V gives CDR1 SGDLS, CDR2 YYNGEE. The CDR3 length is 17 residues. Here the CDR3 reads CASSGTSGGAATDTQYF. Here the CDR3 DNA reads TGTGCCAGCAGCGGGACTAGCGGGGGGGCGGCGACAGATACGCAGTATTTT.

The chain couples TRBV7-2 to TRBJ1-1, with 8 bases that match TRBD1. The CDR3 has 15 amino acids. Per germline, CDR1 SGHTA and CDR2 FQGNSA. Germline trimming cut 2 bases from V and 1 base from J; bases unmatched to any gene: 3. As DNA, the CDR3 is TGTGCCAGCAGCTTATGGACAGGGCGGAACACTGAAGCTTTCTTT. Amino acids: CASSLWTGRNTEAFF.

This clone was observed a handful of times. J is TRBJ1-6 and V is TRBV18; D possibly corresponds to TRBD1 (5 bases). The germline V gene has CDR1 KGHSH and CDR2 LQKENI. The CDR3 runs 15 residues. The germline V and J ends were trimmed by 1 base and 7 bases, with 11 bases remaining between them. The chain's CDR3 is CASSPLQGGNSPLHF. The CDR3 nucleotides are TGTGCCAGCTCACCACTTCAGGGCGGCAATTCACCCCTCCACTTT.

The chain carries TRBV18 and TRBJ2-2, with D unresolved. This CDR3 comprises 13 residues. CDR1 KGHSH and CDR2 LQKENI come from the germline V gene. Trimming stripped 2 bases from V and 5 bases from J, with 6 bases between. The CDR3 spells CASSPGLTGELFF. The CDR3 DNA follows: TGTGCCAGCTCACCAGGGCTTACCGGGGAGCTGTTTTTT.

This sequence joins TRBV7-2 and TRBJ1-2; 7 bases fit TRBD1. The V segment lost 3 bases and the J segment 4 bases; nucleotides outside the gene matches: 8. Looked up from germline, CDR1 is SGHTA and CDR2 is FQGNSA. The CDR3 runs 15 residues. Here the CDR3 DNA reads TGTGCCAGCAGCTTTCGTGACAGGGAAATCTATGGCTACACCTTC. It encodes CASSFRDREIYGYTF.

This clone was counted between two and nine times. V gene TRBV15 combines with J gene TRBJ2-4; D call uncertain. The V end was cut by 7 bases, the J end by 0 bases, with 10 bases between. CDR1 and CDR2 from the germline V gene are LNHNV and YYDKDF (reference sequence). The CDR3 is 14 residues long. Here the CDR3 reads CATTPRLAKNIQYF. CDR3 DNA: TGTGCCACCACCCCGCGTCTAGCCAAAAACATTCAGTACTTC.

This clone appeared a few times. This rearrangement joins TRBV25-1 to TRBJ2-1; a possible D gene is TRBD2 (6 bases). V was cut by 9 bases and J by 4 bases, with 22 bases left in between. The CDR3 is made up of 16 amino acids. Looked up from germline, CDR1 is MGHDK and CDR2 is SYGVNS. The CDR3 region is CARRRGTGTFYNEQFF. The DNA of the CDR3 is TGTGCCAGACGCCGGGGAACCGGGACTTTTTACAATGAGCAGTTCTTC.

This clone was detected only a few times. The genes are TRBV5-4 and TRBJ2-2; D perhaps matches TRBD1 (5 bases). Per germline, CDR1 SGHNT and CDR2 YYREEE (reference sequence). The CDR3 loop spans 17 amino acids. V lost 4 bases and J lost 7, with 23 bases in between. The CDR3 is CASSPEPGPASFGELFF. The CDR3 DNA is TGTGCCAGCAGCCCAGAACCAGGGCCGGCGTCATTCGGGGAGCTGTTTTTT. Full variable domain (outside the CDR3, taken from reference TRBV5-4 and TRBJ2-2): ETGVTQSPTHLIKTRGQQVTLRCSSQSGHNTVSWYQQALGQGPQFIFQYYREEENGRGNFPPRFSGLQFPNYSSELNVNALELDDSALYLCASSPEPGPASFGELFFGEGSRLTVL.

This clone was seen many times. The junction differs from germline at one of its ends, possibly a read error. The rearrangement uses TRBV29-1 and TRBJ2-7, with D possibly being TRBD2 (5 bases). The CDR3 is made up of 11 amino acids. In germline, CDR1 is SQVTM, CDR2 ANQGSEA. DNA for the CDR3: TGCAGCGCCCGAGGGTCCTCCGAGCAGTACTTC. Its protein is CSARGSSEQYF.

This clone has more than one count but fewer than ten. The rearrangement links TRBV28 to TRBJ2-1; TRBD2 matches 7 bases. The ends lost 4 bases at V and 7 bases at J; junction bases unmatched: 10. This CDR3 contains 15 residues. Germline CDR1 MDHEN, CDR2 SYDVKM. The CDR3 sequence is CASSWGRVLGNEQFF. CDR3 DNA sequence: TGTGCCAGCAGTTGGGGGAGGGTCCTTGGGAATGAGCAGTTCTTC.

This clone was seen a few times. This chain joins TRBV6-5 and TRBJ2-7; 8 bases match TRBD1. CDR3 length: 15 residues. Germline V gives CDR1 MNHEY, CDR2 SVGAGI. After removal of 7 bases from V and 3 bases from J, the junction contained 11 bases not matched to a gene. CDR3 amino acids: CASTEGVQGGYEQYF. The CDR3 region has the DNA TGTGCCAGCACCGAGGGGGTACAGGGGGGCTACGAGCAGTACTTC.

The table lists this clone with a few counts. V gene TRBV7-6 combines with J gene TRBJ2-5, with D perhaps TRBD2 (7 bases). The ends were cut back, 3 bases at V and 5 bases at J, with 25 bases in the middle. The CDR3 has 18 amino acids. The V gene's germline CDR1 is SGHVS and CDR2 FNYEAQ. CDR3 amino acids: CASSFGGAGVVRKETQYF. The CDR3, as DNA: TGTGCCAGCAGCTTTGGGGGGGCCGGTGTAGTACGTAAGGAGACCCAGTACTTC.